This paragraph reports one T cell receptor beta chain. The CDR3 covers 12 residues. In germline, CDR1 is SGHTA, CDR2 FQGNSA. With 2 bases removed from V and 7 bases from J, the gap between germline ends came to 8 bases. With 60 Vbeta and 13 Jbeta primers, the PCR was carried out. TCRdb keeps only in-frame clones here, not all; method: immunoSEQ multiplex PCR. The table lists tens of thousands of clones, more than 65% of them singletons. The data derive from a study of cytomegalovirus exposure and HLA in healthy donors. The sequencing input was PBMCs. The chain joins TRBV7-2 to TRBJ1-2; D may be TRBD1 (6 bases). The receptor was isolated from a girl aged 2 to 9 in good health and CMV-seropositive. The CDR3 is CASSLTGSGYTF. The CDR3 coding sequence is TGTGCCAGCAGCTTAACAGGGTCTGGCTACACCTTC.